These T cell receptor beta chains were read from a single sample in a study of radiation and T cells in renal cell carcinoma. Some clones are missing from TCRdb's copy, which holds only in-frame ones; the method was immunoSEQ multiplex PCR. This table has 150,000 to 200,000 clones, about nine tenths appearing once. Sequencing used blood, obtained from a patient whose treatment included radiotherapy and nephrectomy. Source of these receptors: a woman aged 50 to 65 with renal cell carcinoma. The CDR3 runs from the conserved cysteine through the conserved F or W. D genes are given only for firm matches. Clone sizes are given selectively: once, few, many, or a class where the clone is expanded.

D gene	clone size	V gene	J gene	CDR3 DNA	CDR3 protein
.	.	TRBV29-1	TRBJ1-6	TGCAGCGTTGATGTAGGTCAAAGCAATAGGTCACCCCTCCACTTT	CSVDVGQSNRSPLHF
.	once	TRBV7-3	TRBJ1-3	TGTGCCAGCAGCCAAGAACCCCTGGGAAGTGGAAACACCATATATTTT	CASSQEPLGSGNTIYF
.	.	TRBV6-5	TRBJ1-6	TGTGCCAGCAGTTACACGGGCAGGGCTCGGAATTCACCCCTCCACTTT	CASSYTGRARNSPLHF
.	.	TRBV11-3	TRBJ1-5	TGTGCCAGCAGCTTTAGTAGGAGGAATGGGGGGATATGGCCCCAGCATTTT	CASSFSRRNGGIWPQHF
TRBD1	.	TRBV6-1	TRBJ1-1	TGTGCCAGCAGGCTTAGGGGGCTTGGTGAAGCTTTCTTT	CASRLRGLGEAFF
TRBD2	.	TRBV15	TRBJ2-3	TGTGCCACCAGCAGAAGCGGGGGGACGCCCCCGTATACGCAGTATTTT	CATSRSGGTPPYTQYF
.	.	TRBV7-6	TRBJ1-1	TGTGCCAGCAGAAAGGAGAGGGGGAGCACTGAAGCTTTCTTT	CASRKERGSTEAFF
.	.	TRBV19	TRBJ1-1	TGTGCCAGTAACCTCGACAGGAGAAACACTGAAGCTTTCTTT	CASNLDRRNTEAFF
.	.	TRBV5-8	TRBJ2-7	TGTGCCAGCAGCTCAACAGGGTTTAACTCCTACGAGCAGTACTTC	CASSSTGFNSYEQYF
.	.	TRBV7-2	TRBJ2-3	TGTGCCAGCAGCTTAGTGGCGGGGGCCTCAGATACGCAGTATTTT	CASSLVAGASDTQYF
TRBD1	.	TRBV7-9	TRBJ1-6	TGTGCCAGCAGTTATTCCGGGACAGGGGCGAGGTATTCACCCCTCCACTTT	CASSYSGTGARYSPLHF
.	once	TRBV6-1	TRBJ2-1	TGTGCCAGCAGTCAGACCCGATACAATGAGCAGTTCTTC	CASSQTRYNEQFF
.	.	TRBV5-8	TRBJ1-1	TGTGCCAGCAGCTTGTGGGGGCTGGGGGCTGAAGCTTTCTTT	CASSLWGLGAEAFF
.	.	TRBV11-2	TRBJ1-1	TGTGCCAGCAGCGAAATGGGGGTGAACACTGAAGCTTTCTTT	CASSEMGVNTEAFF
.	.	TRBV6-6	TRBJ1-4	TGTGCCAGCAGTCTTGGCGAGACCTCCACTAATGAAAAACTGTTTTTT	CASSLGETSTNEKLFF
.	.	TRBV4-1	TRBJ1-5	TGCGCCAGCAGCCAAGCAGGACCTCTCATCAATGGGCCCCAGCATTTT	CASSQAGPLINGPQHF
.	.	TRBV4-3	TRBJ2-5	TGCGCCAGCAGCCAAAGCAGTGGTGAGACCCAGTACTTC	CASSQSSGETQYF
.	.	TRBV4-1	TRBJ2-7	TGCGCCAGCAGCCAAGCTACGAGCGGTTCCTACGAGCAGTACTTC	CASSQATSGSYEQYF
.	.	TRBV15	TRBJ1-6	TGTGCCACCAGTGAAGACTATAATTCACCCCTCCACTTT	CATSEDYNSPLHF
TRBD1	.	TRBV5-6	TRBJ1-2	TGTGCCAGCAGTTCCGGGACAGGGACCTTCACTAACTATGGCTACACCTTC	CASSSGTGTFTNYGYTF
.	.	TRBV30	TRBJ2-3	TGTGCCTGGAGTAGGGGCCGCACAGATACGCAGTATTTT	CAWSRGRTDTQYF
.	.	TRBV6-5	TRBJ2-1	TGTGCCAGCAGTGCCAGGGTTTCCTACAATGAGCAGTTCTTC	CASSARVSYNEQFF
.	.	TRBV6-6	TRBJ2-2	TGTGCCAGCAGTTACTTTCAGATACGTTCCACCGGGGAGCTGTTTTTT	CASSYFQIRSTGELFF
TRBD1	.	TRBV7-8	TRBJ2-2	TGTGCCAGCAGCTTAGAGGGACAGACCGGGGAGCTGTTTTTT	CASSLEGQTGELFF
.	.	TRBV9	TRBJ2-1	TGTGCCAGCAGTGAAGAGAATAATGAGCAGTTCTTC	CASSEENNEQFF
.	.	TRBV5-4	TRBJ2-3	TGTGCCAGCAGTTTAACCTCTTCTAGCACAGATACGCAGTATTTT	CASSLTSSSTDTQYF
.	.	TRBV18	TRBJ1-3	TGTGCCAGCTCGCCGGAAAGAGGCGGAAACACCATATATTTT	CASSPERGGNTIYF
TRBD1	.	TRBV7-6	TRBJ1-1	TGTGCCAGCAGCTTAGTGCCGGGACAGGGGGCTGAAGCTTTCTTT	CASSLVPGQGAEAFF